The 20 T cell receptor beta chains below all came from one sample that was sequenced in a study of blood T cell repertoires in COVID-19. Generated by immunoSEQ multiplex PCR, the TCRdb table keeps only in-frame clones and is missing some. The sample consists of under 250,000 clones, 85% of them appearing once. Sequencing was performed on PBMCs or T cells enriched from blood (not recorded which). These receptors were obtained from a woman between 45 and 60 years old with acute COVID-19.

A few counts support this clone. The CDR3 loop is CASSQGSRGVGTEAFF. The CDR3, as DNA: TGTGCCAGCAGCCAAGGGTCCCGGGGTGTAGGGACTGAAGCTTTCTTT. The genes are TRBV3-1 (or the pseudogene TRBV3-2) and TRBJ1-1; D gene ambiguous. This CDR3 comprises 16 residues. V lost 1 base and J 5 bases, leaving 17 bases between the germline ends. The germline CDR1 and CDR2 sequences are LGHDT and YNNKEL (reference sequence).

The rearrangement links TRBV30 to TRBJ1-6; D gene unclear. This CDR3 is built from 14 residues. Trimming took 5 bases from V and 0 from J, leaving 8 bases between them. Germline V gene lookup returns CDR1 GTSNPN and CDR2 SVGIG (reference sequence). The CDR3 spells CAWALSSYNSPLHF. In DNA, the CDR3 is TGTGCCTGGGCTCTTAGCTCCTATAATTCACCCCTCCACTTT.

The V and J genes are TRBV9 and TRBJ1-2; 8 positions match TRBD1. Germline trimming cut 3 bases from V and 6 bases from J; bases unmatched to any gene: 7. Germline V gene data show CDR1 as SGDLS and CDR2 as YYNGEE. This CDR3 has 14 residues. CDR3 sequence reads: CASSADQGANGYTF. DNA for the CDR3: TGTGCCAGCAGCGCAGACCAGGGGGCAAATGGCTACACCTTC.

This clone was picked up a small number of times. The same CDR3 arises from other DNA sequences in this sample as well. The chain couples TRBV4-3 to TRBJ1-1; D might be TRBD1 (6 bases). Germline V gives CDR1 LGHNA, CDR2 YSLEER. V was shortened by 2 bases and J by 4 bases, with 8 bases between the two germline ends. The CDR3 length is 13 residues. The CDR3 bases are TGCGCCAGCAGCCAAATACAGGGCACTGAAGCTTTCTTT. Amino acids: CASSQIQGTEAFF.

V gene TRBV6-6 combines with J gene TRBJ1-1; 9 nucleotides agree with TRBD1. V lost 0 bases and J lost 1; bases outside the gene matches: 3. CDR3 length: 16 residues. Germline V lookup: CDR1 MNHNY, CDR2 SVGAGI (reference sequence). The CDR3 nucleotides read TGTGCCAGCAGTTACTCGACAGGGGGGCGGAACACTGAAGCTTTCTTT. This encodes CASSYSTGGRNTEAFF.

J is TRBJ2-2 and V is TRBV3-1 (or the pseudogene TRBV3-2); 8 nucleotides match TRBD1. From germline, CDR1 is LGHDT and CDR2 YNNKEL (reference sequence). This CDR3 comprises 16 residues. V trimming: 3 bases; J trimming: 7 bases; junction bases outside the gene matches: 10. The CDR3 is CASSQGSPGGLGELFF. In DNA form, the CDR3 reads TGTGCCAGCAGCCAGGGGTCGCCAGGGGGCCTCGGGGAGCTGTTTTTT.

This clone was seen a few times. V gene TRBV29-1 combines with J gene TRBJ1-2; TRBD1 matches at 8 bases. The CDR3 spans 14 residues. Per the germline V gene, CDR1 is SQVTM and CDR2 is ANQGSEA. Trimming took 3 bases from V and 4 from J; bases not matched to a gene: 7. The CDR3 DNA is TGCAGCGTTGATCCACAGGGGGACGGCTATGGCTACACCTTC. Translated: CSVDPQGDGYGYTF.

J is TRBJ1-2 and V is TRBV2, with 7 bases lining up with TRBD1. Looked up from germline, CDR1 is SNHLY and CDR2 is FYNNEI. This CDR3 contains 15 residues. The V gene end was trimmed by 4 bases and the J gene end by 4 bases; junction bases not matched to a gene: 9. The CDR3 here is CASSGPTGPGYGYTF. The CDR3 DNA reads as TGTGCCAGCAGTGGCCCGACAGGGCCTGGCTATGGCTACACCTTC.

In its sample, this clone was seen once. The V gene is TRBV30, the J gene TRBJ2-7; TRBD1 is a possible D gene (6 bases). Per the germline V gene, CDR1 is GTSNPN and CDR2 is SVGIG (reference sequence). Trimming removed 4 bases from V and 2 bases from J, with 15 bases in between. The CDR3 length is 14 residues. This CDR3 is CAWTPLDRPYEQYF. The CDR3 DNA sequence: TGTGCCTGGACCCCCTTGGACAGACCCTACGAGCAGTACTTC. The whole variable domain, remainder taken from reference TRBV30 and TRBJ2-7, is SQTIHQWPATLVQPVGSPLSLECTVEGTSNPNLYWYRQAAGRGLQLLFYSVGIGQISSEVPQNLSASRPQDRQFILSSKKLLLSDSGFYLCAWTPLDRPYEQYFGPGTRLTVT.

Here the CDR3 DNA reads TGTGCCAGCTTTACGACCGGACAGGCGACCTACGAGCAGTACTTC. It encodes CASFTTGQATYEQYF. The J gene is TRBJ2-7, the V gene TRBV7-9; the match to TRBD1 covers 7 bases. V lost 8 bases to trimming and J lost 2 bases; unmatched junction nucleotides: 12. Germline CDR1 SEHNR, CDR2 FQNEAQ (reference sequence). The CDR3 has 15 residues. The complete variable domain, with remaining parts taken from reference TRBV7-9 and TRBJ2-7, reads DTGVSQNPRHKITKRGQNVTFRCDPISEHNRLYWYRQTLGQGPEFLTYFQNEAQLEKSRLLSDRFSAERPKGSFSTLEIQRTEQGDSAMYLCASFTTGQATYEQYFGPGTRLTVT.

The J gene is TRBJ2-7, the V gene TRBV18; D not certain. The CDR3 is 13 residues long. The germline V gene encodes CDR1 KGHSH and CDR2 LQKENI. Trimming pared 1 base from V and 2 bases from J, leaving 6 bases between. CDR3 coding DNA: TGTGCCAGCTCACCACGCGAAACCTACGAGCAGTACTTC. Translation gives CASSPRETYEQYF.

The CDR3: CASSPGGTVGGYTF. The CDR3 DNA reads as TGTGCCAGCAGCCCCGGTGGGACAGTAGGTGGCTACACCTTC. J is TRBJ1-2 and V is TRBV5-4, with 7 bases that match TRBD1. Germline V gene sequence: CDR1 SGHNT, CDR2 YYREEE (reference sequence). The CDR3 contains 14 residues. V lost 4 bases to trimming and J lost 7 bases; unmatched junction nucleotides: 10.

V gene TRBV10-2 combines with J gene TRBJ1-2, with no clear D. The CDR3 extends over 14 amino acids. V lost 5 bases to trimming and J lost 0 bases, with 10 bases between them. Germline CDR1 and CDR2: WSHSY and SAAADI. The CDR3 loop reads CASSSLPANYGYTF. Here the CDR3 DNA reads TGCGCCAGCAGTTCACTTCCTGCTAACTATGGCTACACCTTC.

In this sample, this clone turned up once. The V gene is TRBV7-6, the J gene TRBJ2-5, with D unresolved. The germline V gene encodes CDR1 SGHVS and CDR2 FNYEAQ. V was trimmed by 5 bases and J by 3 bases, leaving 19 bases between them. The CDR3 is 16 residues long. CDR3 coding DNA: TGTGCCAGCAGCCCGCTTCCAGCAGGTCTAAAAGAGACCCAGTACTTC. Its translation is CASSPLPAGLKETQYF. The full variable domain, rest sourced from reference TRBV7-6 and TRBJ2-5, is GAGVSQSPRYKVTKRGQDVALRCDPISGHVSLYWYRQALGQGPEFLTYFNYEAQQDKSGLPNDRFSAERPEGSISTLTIQRTEQRDSAMYRCASSPLPAGLKETQYFGPGTRLLVL.

The rearrangement uses TRBV7-2 and TRBJ1-2, with 8 bases lining up with TRBD1. The CDR3 has 14 residues. J lost 6 bases, V lost 0 bases, and 3 bases had no gene match. The V gene's germline CDR1 is SGHTA and CDR2 FQGNSA. CDR3 protein: CASSLADRGNGYTF. CDR3 DNA sequence: TGTGCCAGCAGCTTAGCCGACAGGGGTAATGGCTACACCTTC.

V usage is TRBV25-1 and J usage is TRBJ2-3; D possibly corresponds to TRBD2 (6 bases). The V and J ends lost 1 base and 2 bases respectively, with 13 bases between them. Germline lookup yields CDR1 MGHDK and CDR2 SYGVNS. This CDR3 has 16 amino acids. CDR3 amino acids: CASSESAGSYTDTQYF. CDR3 nucleotide sequence: TGTGCCAGCAGTGAATCCGCGGGGTCGTACACAGATACGCAGTATTTT.

V usage is TRBV30 and J usage is TRBJ2-3; D call uncertain. Germline V gives CDR1 GTSNPN, CDR2 SVGIG (reference sequence). Trimming cost V 4 bases and J 2 bases, with 10 bases left between them. This CDR3 region has 13 residues. CDR3 protein: CAWTRDATDTQYF. In DNA form, the CDR3 reads TGTGCCTGGACCCGAGATGCCACAGATACGCAGTATTTT.

This rearrangement joins TRBV18 to TRBJ2-2; possible D gene TRBD1, 6 bases. V lost 3 bases, J lost 6 bases, and 8 bases lay in between. The CDR3 runs 13 residues. CDR1 is KGHSH and CDR2 is LQKENI in the germline V gene. The CDR3 is CASSPRQAGELFF. CDR3 bases: TGTGCCAGCTCACCGAGACAGGCCGGGGAGCTGTTTTTT.

The chain uses TRBV7-8 and TRBJ2-1, with 15 bases aligning to TRBD2. Germline CDR1 SGHVS, CDR2 FQNEAQ. The CDR3 length is 16 residues. The junction had 5 bases not matched to a gene; V was cut back by 4 bases and J by 7 bases. The CDR3 reads CASSSWTSGGGNEQFF. DNA for the CDR3: TGTGCCAGCAGCTCGTGGACTAGCGGGGGGGGTAATGAGCAGTTCTTC.

The chain recombines TRBV18 with TRBJ1-1, with 7 bases fitting TRBD1. Germline CDR1 and CDR2: KGHSH and LQKENI. The J segment lost 3 bases and the V segment lost 2 bases, leaving 3 bases of the junction unmatched. The CDR3 loop spans 14 amino acids. The CDR3 DNA is TGTGCCAGCTCACCAGAGGGGGCGCACACTGAAGCTTTCTTT. The encoded protein is CASSPEGAHTEAFF. The entire variable domain, with the rest obtained from reference TRBV18 and TRBJ1-1, is as follows: NAGVMQNPRHLVRRRGQEARLRCSPMKGHSHVYWYRQLPEEGLKFMVYLQKENIIDESGMPKERFSAEFPKEGPSILRIQQVVRGDSAAYFCASSPEGAHTEAFFGQGTRLTVV.